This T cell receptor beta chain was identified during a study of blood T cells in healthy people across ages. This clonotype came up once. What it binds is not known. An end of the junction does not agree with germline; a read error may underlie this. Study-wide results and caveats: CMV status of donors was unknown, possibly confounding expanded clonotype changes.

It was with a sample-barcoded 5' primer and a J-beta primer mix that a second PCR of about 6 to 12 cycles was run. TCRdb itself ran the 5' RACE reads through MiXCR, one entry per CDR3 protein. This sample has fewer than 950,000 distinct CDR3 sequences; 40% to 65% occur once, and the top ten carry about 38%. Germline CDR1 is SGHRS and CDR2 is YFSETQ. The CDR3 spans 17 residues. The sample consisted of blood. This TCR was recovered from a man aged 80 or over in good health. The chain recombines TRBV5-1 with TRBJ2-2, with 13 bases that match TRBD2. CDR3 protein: CASSPGTSGVNTGELFF. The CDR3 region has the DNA TGCGCCAGCAGCCCCGGGACTAGCGGGGTCAACACCGGGGAACTGTTTTTT.